This is a list of T cell receptor beta chains from one sample in a study of blood T cell repertoires in COVID-19. This table comes from immunoSEQ multiplex PCR, and its TCRdb copy is limited to in-frame clones, with some not included. Among over 200,000 clones listed, approximately 87% were seen once. The sequenced material came from PBMCs or T cells enriched from blood (not recorded which). The origin of the receptors is a woman aged 45 to 65 in a cohort exposed to, infected with or recovered from COVID-19 (not recorded which). Both conserved end residues are part of each CDR3. A D gene is named only where the DNA matches it firmly. Clone size is not always given. Where it is, it says once, few, many or a class for expanded clones.

v_gene	d_gene	j_gene	abundance	CDR3nt	CDR3aa
TRBV2	TRBD1	TRBJ2-7	NA	TGTGCCAGCAGTGAAAACCGACAGGGGGCGCAGAACTTC	CASSENRQGAQNF
TRBV12-3/TRBV12-4	TRBD1	TRBJ2-7	NA	TGTGCCAGCACGGACAGGGCCTACGAGCAGTACTTC	CASTDRAYEQYF
TRBV7-2	NA	TRBJ1-2	NA	TGTGCCAGCAGCTCCACGACAGGCATCTATGGCTACACCTTC	CASSSTTGIYGYTF
TRBV11-2	NA	TRBJ1-1	NA	TGTGCCAGCAGCTTAGGAGACAGGATGGGGAACACTGAAGCTTTCTTT	CASSLGDRMGNTEAFF
TRBV6-5	TRBD2	TRBJ2-7	NA	TGTGCCAGCGGCCGCGGGGGTTCCTACGAGCAGTACTTC	CASGRGGSYEQYF
TRBV5-1	NA	TRBJ2-3	many	TGCGCCAGCAGCTTGGTCGTGGGAGCTAGCACAGATACGCAGTATTTT	CASSLVVGASTDTQYF
TRBV21-1	NA	TRBJ2-3	NA	TGTGCCAGCAGCAATGCGGGGGGCCGCACAGATACGCAGTATTTT	CASSNAGGRTDTQYF
TRBV2	TRBD1	TRBJ2-7	NA	TGTGCCAGCAGTGTCCCCGGGACAGGGAACCACGAGCAGTACTTC	CASSVPGTGNHEQYF
TRBV4-3	NA	TRBJ1-1	NA	TGCGCCAGCAGCCAAGATCCCAGGACAAGGAACACTGAAGCTTTCTTT	CASSQDPRTRNTEAFF
TRBV7-9	TRBD1	TRBJ2-6	NA	TGTGCCAGCAGCTTCCCCGGGACAGGGAGCTCTGGGGCCAACGTCCTGACTTTC	CASSFPGTGSSGANVLTF
TRBV5-1	NA	TRBJ1-4	once	TGCGCCAGCAGCTCCGGAGTTGCAACTAATGAAAAACTGTTTTTT	CASSSGVATNEKLFF
TRBV3-1/TRBV3-2	TRBD2	TRBJ2-5	once	TGTGCCAGCAGCCAGCTGGGACTAGCGGGGCAAGAGACCCAGTACTTC	CASSQLGLAGQETQYF
TRBV15	NA	TRBJ2-7	NA	TGTGCCACCAGCGCTCAAAACAGGGAGCAGTACTTC	CATSAQNREQYF
TRBV28	NA	TRBJ1-2	NA	TGTGCCAGCCAGGACACAACTAACTATGGCTACACCTTC	CASQDTTNYGYTF
TRBV7-2	NA	TRBJ2-5	NA	TGTGCCAGCAGCTTACCGGGGATACGGGAGACCCAGTACTTC	CASSLPGIRETQYF
TRBV18	TRBD1	TRBJ1-3	NA	TGTGCCAGCTCACCACGGGCAGGGGGCGTAAGGTCTGGAAACACCATATATTTT	CASSPRAGGVRSGNTIYF
TRBV6-6	TRBD2	TRBJ2-2	NA	TGTGCCAGCAGTCACAAGACTAGCGGGGGCCCTAACACCGGGGAGCTGTTTTTT	CASSHKTSGGPNTGELFF
TRBV5-1	TRBD2	TRBJ2-7	NA	TGCGCCAGCAGCTTCGGGACTAGCGGCTACGAGCAGTACTTC	CASSFGTSGYEQYF
TRBV5-1	NA	TRBJ1-3	NA	TGCGCCAGCAGCGCAACAGGGAGCTCTGGAAACACCATATATTTT	CASSATGSSGNTIYF
TRBV19	NA	TRBJ2-5	NA	TGTGCCAGTAGTCTACCGGACAGCGCGGGGACCCAGTACTTC	CASSLPDSAGTQYF
TRBV23-1	TRBD1	TRBJ1-4	NA	TGCGCCAGCAATGAGGGGGCGAGGGATGAAAAACTGTTTTTT	CASNEGARDEKLFF
TRBV10-2	NA	TRBJ1-2	NA	TGCGCCAGCAGGCGGCGTGAGAACTATGGCTACACCTTC	CASRRRENYGYTF
TRBV7-9	NA	TRBJ1-4	NA	TGTGCCAGCAGCCCCAGGGCCCCGACGGAAAAACTGTTTTTT	CASSPRAPTEKLFF
TRBV2	NA	TRBJ1-3	NA	TGTGCCAGCAGTGCAGACAGGCCCGCTGACACCATATATTTT	CASSADRPADTIYF
TRBV10-3	NA	TRBJ1-3	NA	TGTGCCATCAGTGGAGATAGTGGAAACACCATATATTTT	CAISGDSGNTIYF
TRBV19	NA	TRBJ1-4	NA	TGTGCCAGTACCGCACAGATAAATGAAAAACTGTTTTTT	CASTAQINEKLFF
TRBV21-1	NA	TRBJ1-2	NA	TGTGCAGGAGGGAGGTATGGCTACACCTTC	CAGGRYGYTF
TRBV29-1	TRBD1	TRBJ1-1	few	TGCAGCGGGGGACAGGGTTTTGTAGCTTTCTTT	CSGGQGFVAFF
TRBV18	NA	TRBJ1-2	few	TGTGCCAGCTCATTAGGCACGGGGGATGGCTACACCTTC	CASSLGTGDGYTF
TRBV27	NA	TRBJ1-4	NA	TGTGCCAGCAGTTTACCAGGGGTAGGTGAAAAACTGTTTTTT	CASSLPGVGEKLFF
TRBV5-6	NA	TRBJ1-2	NA	TGTGCCAGCAGCTTGGAACCCGGACAGCCATATGGCTACACCTTC	CASSLEPGQPYGYTF
TRBV6-6	TRBD1	TRBJ1-5	NA	TGTGCCAGCAGTTACTCGGACAGGGGCAATCAGCCCCAGCATTTT	CASSYSDRGNQPQHF
TRBV6-2/TRBV6-3	NA	TRBJ2-5	NA	TGTGCCAGCAGCCCGAAGAGAGAGACCCAGTACTTC	CASSPKRETQYF
TRBV28	NA	TRBJ1-2	NA	TGTGCCAGCACAATCGCCACAGGGATTCGCTATGGCTACACCTTC	CASTIATGIRYGYTF
TRBV24-1	NA	TRBJ2-1	NA	TGTGCCAGCCGGGACTCGATCTACAATGAGCAGTTCTTC	CASRDSIYNEQFF
TRBV25-1	TRBD2	TRBJ2-2	NA	TGTGCCAGCAGTGGACTAGCGGGGCTAGGTACCGGGGAGCTGTTTTTT	CASSGLAGLGTGELFF
TRBV2	TRBD1	TRBJ1-5	NA	TGTGCCAGCAGATCCTCGGACAGGGGGCGTAATCAGCCCCAGCATTTT	CASRSSDRGRNQPQHF
TRBV9	TRBD2	TRBJ2-3	NA	TGTGCCAGCAGCGCCAGACTAGCGGGGGGGCCTATCACAGATACGCAGTATTTT	CASSARLAGGPITDTQYF
TRBV4-3	NA	TRBJ1-1	NA	TGCGCCAGCAGCCAAAAAGGGGGGAGGGGACTGAACACTGAAGCTTTCTTT	CASSQKGGRGLNTEAFF
TRBV2	NA	TRBJ2-5	NA	TGTGCCAGCAATCTTCAGGAGGAAGAGACCCAGTACTTC	CASNLQEEETQYF
TRBV28	TRBD1	TRBJ1-2	NA	TGTGCCAGCAGTTTAGATAGACAGGGGGTCTATGGCTACACCTTC	CASSLDRQGVYGYTF
TRBV7-6	TRBD2	TRBJ2-5	NA	TGTGCCAGCAGCTCGATGGAGGTAGCGGGGGGGCAAGAGACCCAGTACTTC	CASSSMEVAGGQETQYF
TRBV9	TRBD1	TRBJ2-7	NA	TGTGCCAGCAGCGCGTGGTGGGACAGCCGCTCCTACGAGCAGTACTTC	CASSAWWDSRSYEQYF
TRBV18	TRBD1	TRBJ1-1	NA	TGTGCCAGCTCACCACGGGACAGGGAAACTGAAGCTTTCTTT	CASSPRDRETEAFF
TRBV9	TRBD2	TRBJ2-1	few	TGTGCCAGCAGCCGCTTAGCGGGGGTGGATGAGCAGTTCTTC	CASSRLAGVDEQFF
TRBV7-9	NA	TRBJ1-4	few	TGTGCCAGCAGCTCCAACCACGGGGGAGCCGTTAATGAAAAACTGTTTTTT	CASSSNHGGAVNEKLFF
TRBV27	NA	TRBJ2-2	NA	TGTGCCAGCAGTTACCGGACATTAGGGGAGCTGTTTTTT	CASSYRTLGELFF
TRBV7-9	NA	TRBJ1-6	NA	TGTGCCAGCAGCCCTTGGGGAGGGACTGATAATTCACCCCTCCACTTT	CASSPWGGTDNSPLHF
TRBV6-6	TRBD1	TRBJ2-7	NA	TGTGCCAGCAGTAACACAGGGGTGGAGCAGTACTTC	CASSNTGVEQYF